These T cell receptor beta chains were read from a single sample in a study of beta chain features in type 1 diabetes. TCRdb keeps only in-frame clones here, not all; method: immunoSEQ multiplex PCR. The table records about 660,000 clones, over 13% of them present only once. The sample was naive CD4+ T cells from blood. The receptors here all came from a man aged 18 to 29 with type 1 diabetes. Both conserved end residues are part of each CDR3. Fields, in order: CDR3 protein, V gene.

CDR3aa: CASSGGTNAETQYF
v_gene: TRBV5-1

CDR3aa: CASARTVSYEQYF
v_gene: TRBV11-1

CDR3aa: CASSFEREGTNEQFF
v_gene: TRBV7-2

CDR3aa: CASSREGTGNTIYF
v_gene: TRBV7-9

CDR3aa: CASSIDSLAYEQYF
v_gene: TRBV19

CDR3aa: CASSQFSGYQETQYF
v_gene: TRBV14

CDR3aa: CASSPSGTSGDQYF
v_gene: TRBV18

CDR3aa: CASWGREGHEKLFF
v_gene: TRBV28

CDR3aa: CASSIQQPGELFF
v_gene: TRBV19

CDR3aa: CSVDRGQDEQYF
v_gene: TRBV29-1

CDR3aa: CASSPEGPPNTEAFF
v_gene: TRBV18

CDR3aa: CSVVGSSTDTQYF
v_gene: TRBV29-1

CDR3aa: CASSFPSRGTEAFF
v_gene: TRBV28

CDR3aa: CASTELRTQERPQHF
v_gene: TRBV7-2

CDR3aa: CASSPGDRAYEQYF
v_gene: TRBV5-1

CDR3aa: CASSTDGTEAFF
v_gene: TRBV5-1

CDR3aa: CAWSVPVGYEQYF
v_gene: TRBV30

CDR3aa: CSVEGTDTQYF
v_gene: TRBV29-1

CDR3aa: CASSGTGPSYEQYF
v_gene: TRBV5-4

CDR3aa: CASSLSGASSYNEQFF
v_gene: TRBV28

CDR3aa: CAISEDRGMGGYTF
v_gene: TRBV10-3

CDR3aa: CASSVAYGGLDEQFF
v_gene: TRBV9

CDR3aa: CASSIHTVETQYF
v_gene: TRBV19

CDR3aa: CAWSIWAGGVRETQYF
v_gene: TRBV30

CDR3aa: CASSLGGDEQFF
v_gene: TRBV7-3

CDR3aa: CATSLPGAPQHF
v_gene: TRBV15

CDR3aa: CASSLGNSYEQYF
v_gene: TRBV7-2

CDR3aa: CASSPRERWETQYF
v_gene: TRBV9

CDR3aa: CASSESAGAPEQFF
v_gene: TRBV25-1

CDR3aa: CASSLGLGGNEQFF
v_gene: TRBV11-3

CDR3aa: CASGLEARGYTF
v_gene: TRBV12-5

CDR3aa: CASSSLGQGKNTGELFF
v_gene: TRBV7-9

CDR3aa: CASSYWRGEKLFF
v_gene: TRBV6-5

CDR3aa: CASSPGLAGSPQYF
v_gene: TRBV7-2

CDR3aa: CASSQGVVNEQFF
v_gene: TRBV14

CDR3aa: CAWIPRRDSKNIQYF
v_gene: TRBV30

CDR3aa: CASSQEGLLRLNTGELFF
v_gene: TRBV14